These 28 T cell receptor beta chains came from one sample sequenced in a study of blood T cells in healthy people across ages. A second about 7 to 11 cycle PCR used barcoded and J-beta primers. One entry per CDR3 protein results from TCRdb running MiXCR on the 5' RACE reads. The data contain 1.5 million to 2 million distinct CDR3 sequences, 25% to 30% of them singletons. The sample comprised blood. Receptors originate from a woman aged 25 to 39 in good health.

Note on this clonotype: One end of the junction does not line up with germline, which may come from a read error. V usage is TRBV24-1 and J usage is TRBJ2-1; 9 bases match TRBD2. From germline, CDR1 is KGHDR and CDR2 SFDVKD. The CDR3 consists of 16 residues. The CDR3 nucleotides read TGTGCCACCGGTGATCCAAGCGGGGGGCCCTACAATGAGCAGTTCTTC. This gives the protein CATGDPSGGPYNEQFF.

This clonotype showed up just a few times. CDR3 protein: CASSFPPQGVHEQFF. The CDR3 DNA reads as TGTGCCAGCAGCTTCCCCCCGCAGGGCGTCCATGAGCAGTTCTTC. This chain joins TRBV5-6 and TRBJ2-1; tentatively, D is TRBD1 (5 bases). The ends were cut back, 2 bases at V and 8 bases at J, with 17 bases in the middle. Germline V gene sequence: CDR1 SGHDT, CDR2 YYEEEE. The CDR3 length is 15 residues.

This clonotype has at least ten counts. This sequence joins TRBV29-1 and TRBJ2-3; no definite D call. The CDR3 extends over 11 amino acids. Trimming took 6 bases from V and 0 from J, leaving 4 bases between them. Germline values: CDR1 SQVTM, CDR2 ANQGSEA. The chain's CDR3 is CSVTSTDTQYF. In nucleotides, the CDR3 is TGCAGCGTGACTAGCACAGATACGCAGTATTTT.

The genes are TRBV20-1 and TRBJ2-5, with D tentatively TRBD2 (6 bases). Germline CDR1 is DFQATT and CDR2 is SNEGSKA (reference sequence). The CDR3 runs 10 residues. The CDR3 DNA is TGCAGCCGGGGGACGGAGACCCAGTACTTC. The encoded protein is CSRGTETQYF.

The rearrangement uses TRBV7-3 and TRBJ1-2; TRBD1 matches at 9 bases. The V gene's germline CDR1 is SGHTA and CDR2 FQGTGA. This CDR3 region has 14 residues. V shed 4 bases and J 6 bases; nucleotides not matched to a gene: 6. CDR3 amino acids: CASSSLQGANGYTF. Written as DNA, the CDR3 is TGTGCCAGCAGCTCCCTACAGGGGGCGAATGGCTACACCTTC.

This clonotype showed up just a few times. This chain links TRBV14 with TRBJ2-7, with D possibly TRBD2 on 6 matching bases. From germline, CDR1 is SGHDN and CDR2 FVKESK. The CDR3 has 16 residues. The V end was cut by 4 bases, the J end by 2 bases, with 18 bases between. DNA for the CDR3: TGTGCCAGCAGCCCCTTCGGGAGCCAAGGGGCCTACGAGCAGTACTTC. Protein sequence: CASSPFGSQGAYEQYF.

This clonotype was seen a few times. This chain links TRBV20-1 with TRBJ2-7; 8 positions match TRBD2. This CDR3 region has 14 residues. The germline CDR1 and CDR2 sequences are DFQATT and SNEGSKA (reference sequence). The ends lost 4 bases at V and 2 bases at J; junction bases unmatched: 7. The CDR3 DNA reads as TGCAGTGCTAAGGAGCGGGGGCTAACCTACGAGCAGTACTTC. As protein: CSAKERGLTYEQYF.

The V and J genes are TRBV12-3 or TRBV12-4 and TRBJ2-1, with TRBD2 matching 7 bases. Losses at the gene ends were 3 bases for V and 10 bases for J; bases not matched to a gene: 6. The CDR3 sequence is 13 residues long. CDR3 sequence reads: CASSFAGAVEQFF. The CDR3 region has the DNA TGTGCCAGCAGTTTCGCGGGAGCGGTGGAGCAGTTCTTC.

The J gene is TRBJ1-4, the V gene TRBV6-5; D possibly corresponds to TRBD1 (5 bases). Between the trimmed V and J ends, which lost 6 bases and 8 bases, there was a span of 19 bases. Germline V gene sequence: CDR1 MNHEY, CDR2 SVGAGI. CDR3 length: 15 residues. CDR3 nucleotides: TGTGCCAGCAGCCCGTCGGGACTTGGCGGGGAAAAACTGTTTTTT. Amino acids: CASSPSGLGGEKLFF.

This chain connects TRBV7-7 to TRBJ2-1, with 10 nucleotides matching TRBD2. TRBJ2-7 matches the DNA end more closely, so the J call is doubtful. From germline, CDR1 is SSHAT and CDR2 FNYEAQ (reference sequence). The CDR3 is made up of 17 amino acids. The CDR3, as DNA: TGTGCCAGCAGCAGAACTAGCGGGGCCCCCCCCTACAATGAGCAGTACTTC. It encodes CASSRTSGAPPYNEQYF.

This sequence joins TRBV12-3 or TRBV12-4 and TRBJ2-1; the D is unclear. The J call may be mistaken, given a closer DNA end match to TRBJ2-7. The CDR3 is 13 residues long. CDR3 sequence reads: CASSLAVANEQYF. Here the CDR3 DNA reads TGTGCCAGCAGTTTAGCGGTAGCCAATGAGCAGTACTTC.

DNA of the CDR3: TGTGCCAGCAGCTTAGGCGTTCCAGGAGATACGCAGTATTTT. Protein: CASSLGVPGDTQYF. V is TRBV7-7 and J is TRBJ2-3; no definite D call. Trimming cost V 1 base and J 5 bases, with 10 bases left between them. Looked up from germline, CDR1 is SSHAT and CDR2 is FNYEAQ (reference sequence). The CDR3 is 14 amino acids.

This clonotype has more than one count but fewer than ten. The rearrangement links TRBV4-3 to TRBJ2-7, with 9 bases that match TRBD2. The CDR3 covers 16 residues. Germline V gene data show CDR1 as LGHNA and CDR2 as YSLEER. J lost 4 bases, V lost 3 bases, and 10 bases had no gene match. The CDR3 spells CASSQMLTSGYYEQYF. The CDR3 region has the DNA TGCGCCAGCAGCCAGATGCTTACTAGCGGGTATTACGAGCAGTACTTC.

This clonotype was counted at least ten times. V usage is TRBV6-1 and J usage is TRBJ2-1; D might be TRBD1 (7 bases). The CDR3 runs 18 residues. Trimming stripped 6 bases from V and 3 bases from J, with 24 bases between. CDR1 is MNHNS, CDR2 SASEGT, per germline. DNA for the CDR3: TGTGCCAGCAGGGGATCCCGGGGGCAGGGGGATGACTACAATGAGCAGTTCTTC. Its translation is CASRGSRGQGDDYNEQFF.

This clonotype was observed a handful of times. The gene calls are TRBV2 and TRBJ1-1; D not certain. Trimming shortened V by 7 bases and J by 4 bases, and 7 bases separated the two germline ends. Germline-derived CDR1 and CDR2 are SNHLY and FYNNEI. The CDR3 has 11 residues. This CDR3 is CASTQSTEAFF. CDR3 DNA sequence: TGTGCCAGCACTCAGAGCACTGAAGCTTTCTTT.

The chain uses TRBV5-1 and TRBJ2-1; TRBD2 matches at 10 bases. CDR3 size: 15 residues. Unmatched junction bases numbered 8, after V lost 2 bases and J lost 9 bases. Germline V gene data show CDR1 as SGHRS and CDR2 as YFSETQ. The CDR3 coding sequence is TGCGCCAGCAGCTTCGGGGAGCGGGGGGGAAGTGAGCAGTTCTTC. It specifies CASSFGERGGSEQFF.

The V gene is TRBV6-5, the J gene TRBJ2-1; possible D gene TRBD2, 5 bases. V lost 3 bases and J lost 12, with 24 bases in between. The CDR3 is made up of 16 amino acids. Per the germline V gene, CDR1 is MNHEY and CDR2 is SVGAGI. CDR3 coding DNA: TGTGCCAGCAGTTATGCGGCTCTAGCATCGGGCGATGGGCAGTTCTTC. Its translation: CASSYAALASGDGQFF.

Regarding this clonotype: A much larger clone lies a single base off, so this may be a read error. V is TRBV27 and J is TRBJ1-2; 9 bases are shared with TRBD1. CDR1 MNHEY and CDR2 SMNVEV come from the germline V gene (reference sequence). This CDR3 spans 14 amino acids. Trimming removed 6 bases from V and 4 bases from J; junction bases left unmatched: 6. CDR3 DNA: TGTGCCAGCAGGCGTGGGGACAGGGCCTATGGCTACACCTTC. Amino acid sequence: CASRRGDRAYGYTF.

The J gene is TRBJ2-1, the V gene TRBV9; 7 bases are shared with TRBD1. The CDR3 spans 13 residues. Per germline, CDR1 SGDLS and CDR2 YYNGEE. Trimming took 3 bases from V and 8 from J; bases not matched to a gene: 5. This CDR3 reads CASSGQGWDEQFF. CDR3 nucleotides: TGTGCCAGCAGCGGACAGGGATGGGATGAGCAGTTCTTC.

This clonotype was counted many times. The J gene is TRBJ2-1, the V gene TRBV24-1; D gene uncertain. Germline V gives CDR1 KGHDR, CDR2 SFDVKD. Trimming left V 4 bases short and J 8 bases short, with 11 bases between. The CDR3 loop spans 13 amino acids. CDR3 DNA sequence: TGTGCCACCAGTGACCCAGAATCCGATGAGCAGTTCTTC. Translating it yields CATSDPESDEQFF.

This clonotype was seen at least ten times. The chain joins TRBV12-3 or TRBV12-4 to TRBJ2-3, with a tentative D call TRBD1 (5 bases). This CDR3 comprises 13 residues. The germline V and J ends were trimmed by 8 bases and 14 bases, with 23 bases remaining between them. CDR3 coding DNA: TGTGCCAGCCAGAAGGACCTCCGACCTGGGGCGTATTTT. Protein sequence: CASQKDLRPGAYF.

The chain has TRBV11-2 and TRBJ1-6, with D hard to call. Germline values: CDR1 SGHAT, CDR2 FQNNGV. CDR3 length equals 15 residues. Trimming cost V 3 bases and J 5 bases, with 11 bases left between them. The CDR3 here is CASSFVGQNNSPLHF. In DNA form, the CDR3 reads TGTGCCAGCAGCTTTGTAGGTCAGAATAATTCACCCCTCCACTTT.

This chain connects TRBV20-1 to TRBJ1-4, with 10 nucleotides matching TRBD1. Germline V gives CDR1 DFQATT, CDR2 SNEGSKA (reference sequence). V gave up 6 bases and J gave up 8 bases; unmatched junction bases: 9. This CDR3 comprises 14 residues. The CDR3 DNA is TGCAGTGCGGGATACGGGACAGGGGACGAAAAACTGTTTTTT. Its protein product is CSAGYGTGDEKLFF.

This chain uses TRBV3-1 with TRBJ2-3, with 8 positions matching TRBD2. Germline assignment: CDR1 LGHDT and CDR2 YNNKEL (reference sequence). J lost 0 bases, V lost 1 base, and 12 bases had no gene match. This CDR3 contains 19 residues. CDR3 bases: TGTGCCAGCAGCCAAGTAGCGGGAAAGCGGGGGTACAGCACAGATACGCAGTATTTT. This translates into CASSQVAGKRGYSTDTQYF.

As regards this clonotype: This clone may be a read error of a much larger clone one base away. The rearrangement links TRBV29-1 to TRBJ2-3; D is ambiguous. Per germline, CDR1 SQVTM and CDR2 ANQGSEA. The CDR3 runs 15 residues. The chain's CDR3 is CSVKERPYSTDTQYF. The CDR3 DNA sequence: TGCAGCGTTAAAGAGCGTCCATATAGCACAGATACGCAGTATTTT.

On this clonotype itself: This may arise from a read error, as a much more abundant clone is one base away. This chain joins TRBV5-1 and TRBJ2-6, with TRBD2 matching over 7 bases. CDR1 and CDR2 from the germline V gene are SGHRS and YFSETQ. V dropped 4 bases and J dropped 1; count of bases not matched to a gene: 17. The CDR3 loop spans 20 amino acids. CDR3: CASSIEPRGGGLSGANVLTF. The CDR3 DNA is TGCGCCAGCAGCATCGAACCCCGAGGCGGGGGATTGTCTGGGGCCAACGTCCTGACTTTC. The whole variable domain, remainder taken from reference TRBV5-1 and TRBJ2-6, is KAGVTQTPRYLIKTRGQQVTLSCSPISGHRSVSWYQQTPGQGLQFLFEYFSETQRNKGNFPGRFSGRQFSNSRSEMNVSTLELGDSALYLCASSIEPRGGGLSGANVLTFGAGSRLTVL.

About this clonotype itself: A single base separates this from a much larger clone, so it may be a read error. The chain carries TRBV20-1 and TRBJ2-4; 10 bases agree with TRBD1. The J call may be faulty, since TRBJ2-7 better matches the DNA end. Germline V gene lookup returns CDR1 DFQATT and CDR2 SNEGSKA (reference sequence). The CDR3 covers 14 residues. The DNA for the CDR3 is TGCAGTGCCAAGATTAGGACAGGGGGCTACGAGCAGTACTTC. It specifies CSAKIRTGGYEQYF.

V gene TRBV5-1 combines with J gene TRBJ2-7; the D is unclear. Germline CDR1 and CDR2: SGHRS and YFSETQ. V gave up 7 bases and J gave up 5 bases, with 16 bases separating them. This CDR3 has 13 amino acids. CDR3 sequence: CASREIPANEQYF. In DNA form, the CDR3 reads TGCGCCAGCCGTGAGATACCAGCTAACGAGCAGTACTTC.